This T cell receptor beta chain was observed in a study of blood T cell repertoires in COVID-19. About the research overall: The United States, Italy and Spain provided the acute and convalescent COVID-19 samples. PBMCs, B-cell-depleted T cells, or T cells provided the cDNA or gDNA that made up the material.

J gave up 1 base and V 3 bases, and 2 bases lay outside the gene matches. This CDR3 comprises 14 residues. CDR1 and CDR2 from the germline V gene are SNHLY and FYNNEI. The sample holds one count of this clone. At the DNA level, this CDR3 is encoded by other sequences in the same sample as well. Per the original methods: Estimation of nucleated cell counts relied on the amplification of reference gene primers. Sequencing used immunoSEQ multiplex PCR; TCRdb keeps in-frame clones, though not all of them. V and J calls and clone size follow that table, whereas D and trimming were derived from the DNA. This sample has about 350,000 clones; roughly 87% occur once, and the top ten carry 3% to 4.5%. Seattle patients were enrolled during active infection and followed longitudinally.

Material: peripheral blood. The chain uses TRBV2 and TRBJ1-1; 7 positions match TRBD1. This receptor was identified in a woman aged 55 to 70 with COVID-19, enrolled during active disease. The CDR3 bases are TGTGCCAGCAGTGAGAGACAGGGGAACACTGAAGCTTTCTTT. It encodes CASSERQGNTEAFF.